A single T cell receptor (beta chain) is shown here with its context. Its specificity is unknown. CDR1 and CDR2 from the germline V gene are LGHNA and YNFKEQ. The V end lost 1 base, the J end lost 4 bases, and 7 bases lay between the germline ends. The CDR3 loop spans 13 amino acids. This sample is part of a study of cytomegalovirus exposure and HLA in healthy donors. About the research overall: Assignment to the Caucasian-associated ancestry cluster applied to around 80% of the 350 to 500 genotyped donors.

PCR employed 60 Vbeta and 13 Jbeta primers. Profiling relied on immunoSEQ multiplex PCR, and the TCRdb table lists in-frame clones only, not all of them. With over 110,000 clones in the sample, the ten largest clones hold around 0.96%. Study results and limitations: V segments that were indistinguishable, TRBV6-2 and TRBV6-3 among them, were omitted from analysis. Earlier analysis found most TCR beta V segments productive about 87% or about 30% of the time.

The rearrangement links TRBV4-2 to TRBJ1-1, with a possible D match to TRBD1 (5 bases). The TCR sequence derives from a male donor in good health and CMV-seronegative. Material for sequencing was PBMCs. DNA of the CDR3: TGTGCCAGCAGCCAAGCAAGGGGCACTGAAGCTTTCTTT. Its translation is CASSQARGTEAFF.